The 17 T cell receptor beta chains below all came from one sample that was sequenced in a study of regulatory T cells in long-lasting Graves disease. Construction of TCR beta libraries relied on iRepertoire HTBI primers and on Arm-PCR targeting CDR3 regions. Using its own MiXCR run on the multiplex PCR reads, TCRdb lists one record per CDR3 protein. This sample carries hundreds of thousands of distinct CDR3 sequences, around 16% of them seen once, and the ten largest clones take over 20%. Time point given: newly diagnosed GD, antithyroid drugs for less than 3 months. PBMCs provided the RNA from which the TCR library was made. This sample comprised peripheral blood mononuclear cells (PBMCs), obtained at new diagnosis, from a patient treated with antithyroid drugs. Receptor source: a female donor with Graves disease.

The chain combines TRBV2 with TRBJ1-2; D gene ambiguous. The CDR3 runs 13 residues. Trimming pared 7 bases from V and 3 bases from J, leaving 12 bases between. Germline CDR1 and CDR2: SNHLY and FYNNEI. CDR3 coding DNA: TGTGCCAGCACCGGACGGCCCCACTATGGCTACACCTTC. Its protein product is CASTGRPHYGYTF.

This clonotype was seen repeatedly, ten times or more. The chain uses TRBV20-1 and TRBJ1-1; D not certain. Germline CDR1 is DFQATT and CDR2 is SNEGSKA (reference sequence). The germline V and J ends were trimmed by 0 bases and 6 bases, with 5 bases remaining between them. This CDR3 spans 11 amino acids. CDR3 sequence: CSARDGPEAFF. The CDR3 region has the DNA TGCAGTGCTAGAGATGGCCCTGAAGCTTTCTTT.

V usage is TRBV20-1 and J usage is TRBJ2-7, with TRBD2 matching 11 bases. The CDR3 consists of 14 residues. The V and J ends lost 1 base and 4 bases, in that order; junction bases with no gene match: 3. In germline, CDR1 is DFQATT, CDR2 SNEGSKA (reference sequence). The CDR3, as DNA: TGCAGTGCTAGAGCTCTAGCGGGAGGTTACGAGCAGTACTTC. Translating gives CSARALAGGYEQYF.

This clonotype was detected only a few times. The V gene is TRBV6-1, the J gene TRBJ1-4; TRBD1 might be the D (5 bases). The V and J ends lost 7 bases and 0 bases respectively, with 15 bases between them. CDR3 length equals 16 residues. Germline CDR1 MNHNS, CDR2 SASEGT. The CDR3 reads CASTRDSGSTNEKLFF. The CDR3 region has the DNA TGTGCCAGCACCAGGGACTCGGGCTCAACTAATGAAAAACTGTTTTTT.

The table lists this clonotype with many counts. The chain employs TRBV5-6 and TRBJ1-1, with a weak D call TRBD1 (6 bases). The length of the CDR3 is 15 residues. CDR1 SGHDT and CDR2 YYEEEE come from the germline V gene. V shed 0 bases and J shed 5 bases, with 14 bases lying between them. This CDR3 reads CASSLAQGMWTEAFF. The CDR3, as DNA: TGTGCCAGCAGCTTGGCTCAGGGGATGTGGACTGAAGCTTTCTTT.

Many counts were recorded for this clonotype. The chain recombines TRBV7-2 with TRBJ2-2; TRBD2 matches 10 bases. This CDR3 is 17 amino acids long. V gave up 3 bases and J gave up 4 bases; unmatched junction bases: 8. Germline V CDR1 and CDR2: SGHTA, FQGNSA. The CDR3 sequence is CASSFTLAGVFTGELFF. CDR3 coding DNA: TGTGCCAGCAGCTTCACCCTAGCGGGGGTCTTCACCGGGGAGCTGTTTTTT.

This clonotype has a handful of counts. The V call is TRBV12-3 or TRBV12-4, the J call TRBJ2-3; D uncertain. The CDR3 is made up of 13 amino acids. V dropped 0 bases and J dropped 6 bases, with 7 bases sitting between them. The CDR3 spells CASSLAERDTQYF. The CDR3 nucleotides are TGTGCCAGCAGTTTAGCGGAGAGGGATACGCAGTATTTT.

The genes are TRBV7-2 and TRBJ2-7; D is possibly TRBD2 (6 bases). This CDR3 contains 14 residues. From germline, CDR1 is SGHTA and CDR2 FQGNSA. Trimming removed 5 bases at V and 2 bases at J, with 13 bases between. CDR3 in amino acids: CASSPATRTYEQYF. CDR3 coding DNA: TGTGCCAGCAGCCCCGCGACTAGAACCTACGAGCAGTACTTC.

This clonotype was counted a few times. A much larger clone sits a single nucleotide away, making a read error possible. This rearrangement joins TRBV7-3 to TRBJ1-1; tentative D call: TRBD1 (5 bases). Germline values: CDR1 SGHTA, CDR2 FQGTGA. The CDR3 totals 13 residues. Trimming removed 5 bases from V and 6 bases from J, with 13 bases in between. Here the CDR3 reads CASSRDRTAEAFF. The CDR3 nucleotides read TGTGCCAGCAGCAGAGACAGAACCGCTGAAGCTTTCTTT.

This clonotype was counted ten times or more. In DNA, the CDR3 is TGTGCCAGCTCACCCTCAGGGGACACTGAAGCTTTCTTT. Protein product: CASSPSGDTEAFF. The chain recombines TRBV18 with TRBJ1-1; the D gene is possibly TRBD1 (6 bases). This CDR3 comprises 13 residues. The V gene's germline CDR1 is KGHSH and CDR2 LQKENI. Trimming removed 3 bases from V and 3 bases from J, with 8 bases in between. Complete variable domain (other parts from reference TRBV18 and TRBJ1-1): NAGVMQNPRHLVRRRGQEARLRCSPMKGHSHVYWYRQLPEEGLKFMVYLQKENIIDESGMPKERFSAEFPKEGPSILRIQQVVRGDSAAYFCASSPSGDTEAFFGQGTRLTVV.

J is TRBJ1-1 and V is TRBV19; D unresolved. The CDR3 covers 16 residues. The V gene's germline CDR1 is LNHDA and CDR2 SQIVND (reference sequence). V was shortened by 5 bases and J by 0 bases, with 16 bases between the two germline ends. The CDR3 DNA follows: TGTGCCAGTAGTCCGACTTCGGGATCCATGAACACTGAAGCTTTCTTT. It specifies CASSPTSGSMNTEAFF.

This clonotype was seen many times. The chain links TRBV24-1 to TRBJ2-1, with 14 bases matching TRBD2. This CDR3 is built from 16 residues. Germline CDR1 and CDR2: KGHDR and SFDVKD. V lost 3 bases and J lost 7; bases outside the gene matches: 4. CDR3 in DNA: TGTGCCACCAGTGATCGACTAGCGGGAGGGAGGAATGAGCAGTTCTTC. Protein sequence: CATSDRLAGGRNEQFF.

This clonotype came up a few times. This chain joins TRBV6-5 and TRBJ1-1; D unresolved. The CDR3 has 14 residues. The germline V gene has CDR1 MNHEY and CDR2 SVGAGI. Trimming left V 4 bases short and J 6 bases short, with 15 bases between. Here the CDR3 DNA reads TGTGCCAGCAGTTTTCTCCCGGGTTACCCTGAAGCTTTCTTT. Protein: CASSFLPGYPEAFF.

This clonotype was found many times. The rearrangement links TRBV9 to TRBJ2-1; D call uncertain. CDR3 size: 15 residues. Trimming pared 4 bases from V and 2 bases from J, leaving 13 bases between. CDR1 is SGDLS, CDR2 YYNGEE, per germline. CDR3 region: CASSPTAIAYNEQFF. CDR3 nucleotides: TGTGCCAGCAGCCCGACCGCTATAGCCTACAATGAGCAGTTCTTC.

V usage is TRBV4-1 and J usage is TRBJ1-4; D call uncertain. The CDR3 runs to 15 residues. Germline V gene sequence: CDR1 MGHRA, CDR2 YSYEKL. V lost 2 bases, J lost 2 bases, and 9 bases lay in between. The CDR3 DNA reads TGCGCCAGCAGCCAACTCCGGGCCACTAATGAAAAACTGTTTTTT. This gives the protein CASSQLRATNEKLFF.

This clonotype was recorded at least ten times. The V and J genes are TRBV7-3 and TRBJ1-1; 9 bases are a match to TRBD1. Germline assignment: CDR1 SGHTA and CDR2 FQGTGA. Germline trimming cut 5 bases from V and 1 base from J; bases unmatched to any gene: 5. The CDR3 totals 15 residues. The DNA of the CDR3 is TGTGCCAGCAGCGACTCGGGACAGGGGAACACTGAAGCTTTCTTT. Its protein is CASSDSGQGNTEAFF.

V gene TRBV12-3 or TRBV12-4 combines with J gene TRBJ1-2; D is undetermined. The CDR3 loop spans 15 amino acids. The V gene lost 0 bases and the J gene lost 1 base, with 9 bases spanning the gap. The CDR3 DNA is TGTGCCAGCAGTTTAGCGAAGGAAAGTAACTATGGCTACACCTTC. This encodes CASSLAKESNYGYTF.